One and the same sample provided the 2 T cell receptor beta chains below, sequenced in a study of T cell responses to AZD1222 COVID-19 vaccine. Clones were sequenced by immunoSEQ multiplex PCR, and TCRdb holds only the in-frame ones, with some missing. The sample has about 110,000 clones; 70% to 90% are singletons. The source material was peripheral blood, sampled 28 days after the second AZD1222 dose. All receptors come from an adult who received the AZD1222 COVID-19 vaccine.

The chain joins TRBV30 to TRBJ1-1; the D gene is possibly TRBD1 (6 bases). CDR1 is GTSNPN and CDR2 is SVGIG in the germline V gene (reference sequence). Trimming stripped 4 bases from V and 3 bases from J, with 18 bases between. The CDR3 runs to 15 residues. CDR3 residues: CAWTPIGGRDTEAFF. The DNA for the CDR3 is TGTGCCTGGACTCCGATAGGGGGTAGGGACACTGAAGCTTTCTTT.

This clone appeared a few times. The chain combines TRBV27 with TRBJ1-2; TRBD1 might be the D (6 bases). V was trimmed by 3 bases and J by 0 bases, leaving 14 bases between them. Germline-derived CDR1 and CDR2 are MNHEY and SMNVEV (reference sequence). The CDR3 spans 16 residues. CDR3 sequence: CASSFFGQGTNYGYTF. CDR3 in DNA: TGTGCCAGCAGTTTCTTCGGGCAGGGGACTAACTATGGCTACACCTTC.